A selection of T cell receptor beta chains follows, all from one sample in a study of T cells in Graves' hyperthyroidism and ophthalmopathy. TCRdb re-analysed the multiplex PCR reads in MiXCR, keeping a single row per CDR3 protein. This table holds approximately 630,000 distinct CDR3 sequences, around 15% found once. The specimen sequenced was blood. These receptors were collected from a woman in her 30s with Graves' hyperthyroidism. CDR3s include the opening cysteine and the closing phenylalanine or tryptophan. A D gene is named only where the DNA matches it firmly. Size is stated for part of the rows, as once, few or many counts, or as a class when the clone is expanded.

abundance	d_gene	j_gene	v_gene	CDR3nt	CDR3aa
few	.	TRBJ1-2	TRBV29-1	TGCAGCGTTAGGACCCGGGACTACACCTTC	CSVRTRDYTF
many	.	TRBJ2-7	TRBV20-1	TGCAGTGGACGTCCCTTAAAGGGATTAGGAGAGCAGTACTTC	CSGRPLKGLGEQYF
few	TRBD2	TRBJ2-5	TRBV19	TGTGCCAGCGGATCCGGGACTAGAGGCGGAGGGGGCCAAGAGACCCAGTACTTC	CASGSGTRGGGGQETQYF
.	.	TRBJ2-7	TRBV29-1	TGCAGCGTACTTATTCGGAGCTCCTACGAGCAGTACTTC	CSVLIRSSYEQYF
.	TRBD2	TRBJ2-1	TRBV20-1	TGCAGTGCTAGAACCCGTTACAGAACTAGCGGTAATAGCCCATCCTACAATGAGCAGTTCTTC	CSARTRYRTSGNSPSYNEQFF
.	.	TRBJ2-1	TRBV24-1	TGTGCCACCAGTGATTCCTCAGGGAGGCCCAGCTACAATGAGCAGTTCTTC	CATSDSSGRPSYNEQFF
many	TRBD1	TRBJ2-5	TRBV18	TGTGCCAGCTCACCATCGATTTGGACAGGGATCAAGACCCAGTACTTC	CASSPSIWTGIKTQYF
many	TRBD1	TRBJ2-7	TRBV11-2	TGTGCCAGCAGCTTAGAGTTCAGGGGGCTTGACGAGCAGTACTTC	CASSLEFRGLDEQYF
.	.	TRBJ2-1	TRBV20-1	TGCAGTGCTAGGGGTCCGCCGGGGACGGGGAGCTCCTACAATGAGCAGTTCTTC	CSARGPPGTGSSYNEQFF
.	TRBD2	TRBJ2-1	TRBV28	TGTGCCAGCAGTAGCTTTCGCGGGAGGGCCTCGAGCTCCTACAATGAGCAGTTCTTC	CASSSFRGRASSSYNEQFF